The source of this T cell receptor (beta chain) is a study of blood T cells in healthy people across ages. Combining a sample-barcoded 5' primer with a J-beta primer mix, a second PCR ran for roughly 7 to 11 cycles. In TCRdb, the 5' RACE reads were re-called with MiXCR into one record per CDR3 protein. The table has roughly 2 million distinct CDR3 sequences, about 49% seen once. With V trimmed by 0 bases and J by 0 bases, 7 bases remained unmatched. CDR3 size: 19 residues. Germline CDR1 and CDR2: MGHRA and YSYEKL. This clonotype was picked up a small number of times. The receptor comes from a woman aged 35 to 49 in good health. The rearrangement links TRBV4-1 to TRBJ2-5, with 13 bases that match TRBD2. Sequences were obtained from blood. The CDR3 reads CASSQEGLAGTPYQETQYF. The CDR3 coding sequence is TGCGCCAGCAGCCAAGAGGGACTAGCGGGGACCCCGTACCAAGAGACCCAGTACTTC.